This T cell receptor (beta chain) derives from a study of beta chain features in type 1 diabetes. Findings of the study overall: A definitive answer on HLA type influencing TCRB rearrangement was not reached here. Among patients, naive, central memory and Treg TCRB repertoires appeared more similar than among healthy donors. An over-representation of cells with high TCR expression could result from cDNA sequencing. There was a moderate but significant shortening of TCRB CDR3s in all four CD4+ subsets of Type 1 diabetes patients.

Sorting based on CD45RO/CCR7/CD25/CD127/CD95/CD27 separated CD4+ naive, central memory, regulatory and stem cell-like memory cells. The V end was cut by 6 bases, the J end by 4 bases, with 10 bases between. CDR1 is SNHLY and CDR2 is FYNNEI in the germline V gene. This CDR3 spans 12 amino acids. As for this clone: Antigen unknown.

What was sequenced were expressed TCRB transcripts, since all of the isolated RNA had been reverse transcribed. Some clones are missing from TCRdb's copy, which holds only in-frame ones; the method was immunoSEQ multiplex PCR. The table lists some 240,000 clones, 16% of them singletons. This chain uses TRBV2 with TRBJ2-7; D is possibly TRBD1 (5 bases). The clonotype originates from a man aged 30 to 39 with type 1 diabetes. The sample comprised naive CD4+ T cells from blood. The CDR3 DNA sequence: TGTGCCAGCAGGTTACAGGAGTACGAGCAGTACTTC. Its translation: CASRLQEYEQYF.